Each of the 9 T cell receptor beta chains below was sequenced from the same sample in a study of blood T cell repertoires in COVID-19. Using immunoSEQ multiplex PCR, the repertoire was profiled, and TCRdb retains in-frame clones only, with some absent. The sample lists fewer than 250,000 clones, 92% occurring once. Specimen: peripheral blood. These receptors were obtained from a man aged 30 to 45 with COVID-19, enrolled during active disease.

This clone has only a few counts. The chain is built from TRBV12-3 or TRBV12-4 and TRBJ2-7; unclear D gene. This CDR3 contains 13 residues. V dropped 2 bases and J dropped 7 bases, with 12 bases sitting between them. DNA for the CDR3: TGTGCCAGCAGTTTATACCATAGAGGTGAGCAGTACTTC. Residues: CASSLYHRGEQYF.

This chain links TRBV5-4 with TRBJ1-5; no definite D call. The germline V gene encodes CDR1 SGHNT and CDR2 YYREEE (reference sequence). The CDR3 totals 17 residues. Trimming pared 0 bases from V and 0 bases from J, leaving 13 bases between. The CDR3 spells CASSLGGGTLSNQPQHF. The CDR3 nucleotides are TGTGCCAGCAGCTTGGGTGGCGGAACTCTTAGCAATCAGCCCCAGCATTTT.

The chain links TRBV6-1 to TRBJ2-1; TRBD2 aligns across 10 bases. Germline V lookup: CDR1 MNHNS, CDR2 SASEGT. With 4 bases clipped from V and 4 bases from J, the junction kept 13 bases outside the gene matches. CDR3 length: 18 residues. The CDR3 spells CASSGKLKGLAAYNEQFF. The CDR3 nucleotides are TGTGCCAGCAGTGGAAAACTAAAAGGACTAGCGGCATACAATGAGCAGTTCTTC.

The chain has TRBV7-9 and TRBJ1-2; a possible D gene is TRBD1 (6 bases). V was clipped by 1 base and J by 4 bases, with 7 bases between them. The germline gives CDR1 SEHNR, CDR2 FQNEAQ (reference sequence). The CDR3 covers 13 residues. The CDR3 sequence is CASSLGTVYGYTF. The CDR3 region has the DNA TGTGCCAGCAGCTTAGGGACAGTCTATGGCTACACCTTC.

The CDR3, as DNA: TGCAGCGTTCGGGAGGGTCCCTACGAGCAGTACTTC. Encoded protein: CSVREGPYEQYF. The chain recombines TRBV29-1 with TRBJ2-7; 8 bases map to TRBD2. V dropped 5 bases and J dropped 2; count of bases not matched to a gene: 2. The CDR3 runs to 12 residues. Germline V gives CDR1 SQVTM, CDR2 ANQGSEA.

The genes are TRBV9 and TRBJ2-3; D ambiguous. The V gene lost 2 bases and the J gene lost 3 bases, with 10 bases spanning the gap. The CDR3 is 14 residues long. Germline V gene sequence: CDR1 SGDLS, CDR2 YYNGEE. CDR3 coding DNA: TGTGCCAGCAGCGTCCGAACAGTTACAGATACGCAGTATTTT. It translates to CASSVRTVTDTQYF.

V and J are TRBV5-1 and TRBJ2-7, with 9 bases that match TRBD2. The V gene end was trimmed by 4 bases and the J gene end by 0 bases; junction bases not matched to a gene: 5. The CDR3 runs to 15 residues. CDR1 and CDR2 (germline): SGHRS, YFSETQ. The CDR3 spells CASSLERGVSYEQYF. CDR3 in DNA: TGCGCCAGCAGCCTGGAGCGGGGGGTCTCCTACGAGCAGTACTTC.

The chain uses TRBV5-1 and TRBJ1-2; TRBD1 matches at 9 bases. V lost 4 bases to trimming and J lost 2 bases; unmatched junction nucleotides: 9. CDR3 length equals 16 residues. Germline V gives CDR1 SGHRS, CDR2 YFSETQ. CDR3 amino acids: CASSTTGTGINYGYTF. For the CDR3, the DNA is TGCGCCAGCAGCACAACCGGGACAGGGATAAACTATGGCTACACCTTC.

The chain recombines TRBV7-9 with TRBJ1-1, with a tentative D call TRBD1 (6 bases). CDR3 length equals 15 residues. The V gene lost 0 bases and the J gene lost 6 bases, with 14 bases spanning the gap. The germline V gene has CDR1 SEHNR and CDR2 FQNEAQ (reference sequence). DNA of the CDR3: TGTGCCAGCAGCTTAGCCAGCACAGGGAGTGCTGAAGCTTTCTTT. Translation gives CASSLASTGSAEAFF.